Each of the 7 T cell receptor beta chains below was sequenced from the same sample in a study of kidney transplant recipient with SARS-CoV-2 infection. TCRdb recomputed calls from the reads with MiXCR, one row per CDR3 protein. Of approximately 240,000 distinct CDR3 sequences in the sample, about 30% were seen once. This specimen consisted of a blood sample, obtained at baseline and on day 111 from a kidney transplant recipient. Receptors originate from a male patient aged 30 to 39 who had COVID-19 and was a kidney transplant recipient. Some of the T cells may derive from the graft donor.

This clonotype was detected a few times. The CDR3 sequence: CASSPKVKAGKTYGYTF. For the CDR3, the DNA is TGTGCCAGCAGCCCGAAGGTTAAGGCTGGAAAGACCTATGGCTACACCTTC. The gene calls are TRBV11-1 and TRBJ1-2; no clear D. The CDR3 has 17 residues. Germline CDR1 and CDR2: SGHAT and FQDESV (reference sequence). Trimming cost V 5 bases and J 4 bases, with 23 bases left between them. The variable domain in full, with the rest retrieved from reference TRBV11-1 and TRBJ1-2, is EAEVAQSPRYKITEKSQAVAFWCDPISGHATLYWYRQILGQGPELLVQFQDESVVDDSQLPKDRFSAERLKGVDSTLKIQPAELGDSAMYLCASSPKVKAGKTYGYTFGSGTRLTVV.

This clonotype was counted between two and nine times. The chain combines TRBV20-1 with TRBJ1-4, with D maybe TRBD1 (6 bases). V lost 2 bases and J 6 bases, leaving 10 bases between the germline ends. Germline V lookup: CDR1 DFQATT, CDR2 SNEGSKA (reference sequence). This CDR3 is built from 13 residues. CDR3 protein: CSARRGGDEKLFF. CDR3 coding DNA: TGCAGTGCTAGAAGGGGGGGGGATGAAAAACTGTTTTTT.

This clonotype was observed many times. This chain joins TRBV10-3 and TRBJ1-5; TRBD1 might be the D (5 bases). Trimming removed 8 bases at V and 5 bases at J, with 10 bases between. The CDR3 is made up of 12 amino acids. Germline V CDR1 and CDR2: ENHRY, SYGVKD. The CDR3 loop is CAIGVGDQPQHF. CDR3 DNA sequence: TGTGCCATCGGGGTGGGGGATCAGCCCCAGCATTTT.

This clonotype was seen ten or more times. V gene TRBV4-1 combines with J gene TRBJ2-5; 7 nucleotides agree with TRBD1. The length of the CDR3 is 15 residues. Germline CDR1 is MGHRA and CDR2 is YSYEKL. Trimming took 4 bases from V and 1 from J; bases not matched to a gene: 6. For the CDR3, the DNA is TGCGCCAGCAGCCGCCTGACAGGGATCCAAGAGACCCAGTACTTC. The encoded protein is CASSRLTGIQETQYF.

Many counts were recorded for this clonotype. The chain is built from TRBV9 and TRBJ2-5, with D uncertain. V lost 0 bases, J lost 5 bases, and 17 bases lay in between. Germline CDR1 reads SGDLS; CDR2 reads YYNGEE. The length of the CDR3 is 16 residues. The CDR3 bases are TGTGCCAGCAGCGTAGCTCCCAGTGGGGATGGGGAGACCCAGTACTTC. Protein sequence: CASSVAPSGDGETQYF.

Notes on this clonotype: Lacking the conserved final phenylalanine or tryptophan, this CDR3 likely reflects a read error. This chain links TRBV20-1 with TRBJ2-4, with 8 bases identical to TRBD2. Looked up from germline, CDR1 is DFQATT and CDR2 is SNEGSKA (reference sequence). This CDR3 has 14 amino acids. V lost 3 bases and J lost 3; bases outside the gene matches: 4. The CDR3 is CSARRGADKNIQYL. The CDR3 DNA follows: TGCAGTGCTAGGCGGGGGGCGGACAAAAACATTCAGTACCTC.

This clonotype was counted at least ten times. This chain connects TRBV12-3 or TRBV12-4 to TRBJ2-1; TRBD2 agrees at 9 bases. With 7 bases clipped from V and 0 bases from J, the junction kept 10 bases outside the gene matches. The CDR3 is 17 residues long. The CDR3 sequence: CASNGLAGTSSYNEQFF. The CDR3 DNA is TGTGCCAGCAACGGCCTAGCGGGGACGAGCTCCTACAATGAGCAGTTCTTC.